This TCR beta chain emerged from a study of sequential checkpoint blockade in melanoma. Clones were read by immunoSEQ multiplex PCR, and TCRdb kept only the in-frame ones, dropping some. The sample carries more than 7,500 clones, 50% to 65% recorded once. V lost 2 bases to trimming and J lost 12 bases, with 20 bases between them. The CDR3 has 14 residues. CDR1 GTSNPN and CDR2 SVGIG come from the germline V gene (reference sequence). This clone has more than one count but fewer than ten. The treatment: randomized to nivolumab then ipilimumab (arm A) or the reverse (arm B). No patient had prior DNA-damaging chemotherapy. PBMC sorting kept live CD3+CD8+ cells without CD19 or CD56.

The specimen was CD8+ T cells sorted from blood (inferred from file names), collected from a patient given nivolumab and ipilimumab in sequence. The sequence came from a human donor with melanoma. The chain couples TRBV30 to TRBJ1-3, with D tentatively TRBD1 (5 bases). CDR3 nucleotides: TGTGCCTGGAGTTCAGACAGAGAAAGGAAACACATATATTTT. It yields the protein CAWSSDRERKHIYF.